This TCR beta chain was obtained from a study of blood T cell repertoires in COVID-19. Study in general: Whether acute or convalescent, the COVID-19 samples came from the United States, Italy and Spain. Sources were T cells, B-cell-depleted T cells, or PBMCs; the material itself was cDNA or gDNA.

In the original analysis: Reference gene primer amplification yielded estimated nucleated cell counts. Method: immunoSEQ multiplex PCR; TCRdb's copy keeps in-frame clones and lacks some. That table supplies the V and J calls and clone size; D and trimming were determined from the DNA. The repertoire holds some 97,000 clones, with 88% as singletons. The germline CDR1 and CDR2 sequences are GTSNPN and SVGIG (reference sequence). The length of the CDR3 is 12 residues. The V and J ends lost 1 base and 0 bases respectively, with 2 bases between them. This TCR was sampled from a woman aged 60-70 years with acute or convalescent COVID-19. This chain links TRBV30 with TRBJ2-3, with D unresolved. Sequencing was done on a sample of peripheral blood. In DNA, the CDR3 is TGTGCCTGGAGTGCGAGCACAGATACGCAGTATTTT. It is translated as CAWSASTDTQYF.